Following are 29 T cell receptor beta chains from one sample sequenced in a study of a mutant IDH1 vaccine in newly diagnosed glioma. This sample's time point: week 5, during vaccination. It was 300 ug of mutant IDH1 20-mer peptide that made up each vaccine dose, given with topical imiquimod. The repertoire was sequenced with immunoSEQ multiplex PCR; TCRdb's copy has only in-frame clones and lacks some. The sample carries 30,000 to 40,000 clones, 55% to 60% recorded once. These receptors have no identified antigens. The sequencing here drew on PBMCs, taken from a glioma patient whose treatment included an IDH1 peptide vaccine. The receptors were gathered from a young woman with glioma.

V and J are TRBV9 and TRBJ2-2; TRBD2 matches at 12 bases. Trimming cost V 1 base and J 5 bases; bases outside gene matches: 6. The germline V gene encodes CDR1 SGDLS and CDR2 YYNGEE. This CDR3 is built from 17 residues. The CDR3 DNA reads as TGTGCCAGCAGCGTATTAGGAGGGACTAGCGGGACCGGGGAGCTGTTTTTT. This gives the protein CASSVLGGTSGTGELFF. Supplemented by reference TRBV9 and TRBJ2-2, the full variable domain reads DSGVTQTPKHLITATGQRVTLRCSPRSGDLSVYWYQQSLDQGLQFLIQYYNGEERAKGNILERFSAQQFPDLHSELNLSSLELGDSALYFCASSVLGGTSGTGELFFGEGSRLTVL.

CDR3 DNA: TGCGCCAGCAGCCCAGGGGCATCCCTCGCCGGGGAGCTGTTTTTT. Amino acid sequence: CASSPGASLAGELFF. The chain has TRBV5-1 and TRBJ2-2; D perhaps matches TRBD1 (6 bases). With 4 bases removed from V and 6 bases from J, the gap between germline ends came to 16 bases. There are 15 residues in the CDR3. In germline, CDR1 is SGHRS, CDR2 YFSETQ.

This sequence joins TRBV5-1 and TRBJ1-5, with 9 bases aligning to TRBD1. The CDR3 has 17 amino acids. With V trimmed by 2 bases and J by 0 bases, 6 bases remained unmatched. Germline-derived CDR1 and CDR2 are SGHRS and YFSETQ. For the CDR3, the DNA is TGCGCCAGCAGCTTCGACAGGGGGATATATAGCAATCAGCCCCAGCATTTT. Translation: CASSFDRGIYSNQPQHF.

The V and J genes are TRBV25-1 and TRBJ1-5; TRBD1 matches at 7 bases. The V and J ends lost 6 bases and 2 bases, in that order; junction bases with no gene match: 1. Germline V lookup: CDR1 MGHDK, CDR2 SYGVNS. The CDR3 is 13 amino acids. In DNA form, the CDR3 reads TGTGCCAGCAGCGACAGGGGCAATCAGCCCCAGCATTTT. Amino acid sequence: CASSDRGNQPQHF.

This CDR3 reads CASSLGTGTEETQYF. In nucleotides, the CDR3 is TGTGCCAGCAGCTTAGGGACCGGGACCGAAGAGACCCAGTACTTC. The chain joins TRBV7-6 to TRBJ2-5; D possibly uses TRBD1 or TRBD2 (5 bases each). Germline CDR1 reads SGHVS; CDR2 reads FNYEAQ. This CDR3 comprises 15 residues. V was clipped by 1 base and J by 3 bases, with 12 bases between them.

The chain joins TRBV27 to TRBJ1-2; TRBD1 aligns across 9 bases. The V and J ends lost 5 bases and 5 bases, in that order; junction bases with no gene match: 3. Germline loops: CDR1 MNHEY, CDR2 SMNVEV (reference sequence). This CDR3 contains 13 residues. The DNA of the CDR3 is TGTGCCAGCAGTCCCGACAGGGGGTATGGCTACACCTTC. This codes for CASSPDRGYGYTF.

V and J are TRBV2 and TRBJ2-7, with 7 nucleotides matching TRBD1. The CDR3 contains 13 residues. With V trimmed by 7 bases and J by 4 bases, 7 bases remained unmatched. Germline CDR1 SNHLY, CDR2 FYNNEI. In DNA, the CDR3 is TGTGCCAGCACGAAGGACAGGCCTTACGAGCAGTACTTC. Translated: CASTKDRPYEQYF.

The chain recombines TRBV5-4 with TRBJ1-3; D is unclear. Per germline, CDR1 SGHNT and CDR2 YYREEE (reference sequence). V lost 3 bases and J 0 bases, leaving 10 bases between the germline ends. This CDR3 region has 15 residues. The CDR3 DNA reads as TGTGCCAGCAGCTCCGATGGCACCTCTGGAAACACCATATATTTT. Translated: CASSSDGTSGNTIYF.

This clone has only a few counts. The chain employs TRBV5-1 and TRBJ1-1; D gene uncertain. V was clipped by 0 bases and J by 3 bases, with 3 bases between them. Germline V gives CDR1 SGHRS, CDR2 YFSETQ. The CDR3 is made up of 12 amino acids. As DNA, the CDR3 is TGCGCCAGCAGCTTGGGAGACACTGAAGCTTTCTTT. Translated, it gives CASSLGDTEAFF.

The sample holds one count of this clone. The CDR3, as DNA: TGTGCCGCAGGACAGTACTCCTACGAGCAGTACTTC. As protein: CAAGQYSYEQYF. This chain connects TRBV6-6 to TRBJ2-7; tentatively, D is TRBD1 (6 bases). V lost 11 bases and J 0 bases, leaving 11 bases between the germline ends. The germline CDR1 and CDR2 sequences are MNHNY and SVGAGI (reference sequence). CDR3 length: 12 amino acids.

The V and J genes are TRBV10-2 and TRBJ2-5; D may be TRBD1 or TRBD2 (5 bases each). Germline CDR1 reads WSHSY; CDR2 reads SAAADI. This CDR3 is 13 amino acids long. V dropped 6 bases and J dropped 7 bases, with 15 bases sitting between them. The CDR3, as DNA: TGCGCCAGCAGGTCAGGGCTCGGAGGGACCCAGTACTTC. It codes for CASRSGLGGTQYF.

The chain employs TRBV18 and TRBJ1-4, with TRBD1 matching over 7 bases. CDR1 and CDR2 (germline): KGHSH, LQKENI. This CDR3 contains 14 residues. V lost 6 bases, J lost 8 bases, and 9 bases stayed unmatched. The CDR3 reads CASSHRGEGEKLFF. The CDR3, as DNA: TGTGCCAGCTCTCACAGGGGCGAGGGCGAAAAACTGTTTTTT.

The chain is built from TRBV6-5 and TRBJ2-5; TRBD2 agrees at 9 bases. Germline CDR1 MNHEY, CDR2 SVGAGI. CDR3 length equals 13 residues. V shed 1 base and J 11 bases; nucleotides not matched to a gene: 5. Here the CDR3 DNA reads TGTGCCAGCAGTTACTATCGGGCGGGGGGGCAGTACTTC. This codes for CASSYYRAGGQYF.

This clone has a handful of counts. The rearrangement joins TRBV6-1 to TRBJ2-3; a weak D match, TRBD1 (6 bases). The germline CDR1 and CDR2 sequences are MNHNS and SASEGT. The CDR3 consists of 14 residues. Trimming shortened V by 6 bases and J by 6 bases, and 16 bases separated the two germline ends. CDR3 nucleotide sequence: TGTGCCAGCAGAACGAACAGGGCGTTTGATACGCAGTATTTT. This encodes CASRTNRAFDTQYF.

V is TRBV28 and J is TRBJ2-3; 8 bases align to TRBD1. Germline CDR1 reads MDHEN; CDR2 reads SYDVKM. The CDR3 is 18 residues long. J lost 1 base, V lost 4 bases, and 13 bases had no gene match. For the CDR3, the DNA is TGTGCCAGCAGTTCTGTAATCTCACCGGGACAGGGCACAGATACGCAGTATTTT. Its protein product is CASSSVISPGQGTDTQYF.

This rearrangement joins TRBV18 to TRBJ2-2; 8 nucleotides agree with TRBD2. The CDR3 spans 16 residues. The V segment lost 3 bases and the J segment 6 bases; nucleotides outside the gene matches: 9. In germline, CDR1 is KGHSH, CDR2 LQKENI. The CDR3 protein is CASSPSAGGLPGELFF. The CDR3 DNA reads as TGTGCCAGCTCACCCTCGGCGGGAGGCCTTCCCGGGGAGCTGTTTTTT.

The V gene is TRBV19, the J gene TRBJ1-1; TRBD1 matches at 10 bases. The CDR3 spans 14 residues. Germline trimming cut 7 bases from V and 6 bases from J; bases unmatched to any gene: 8. CDR1 is LNHDA, CDR2 SQIVND, per germline (reference sequence). CDR3 sequence: CASNNFGQGAEAFF. The CDR3, as DNA: TGTGCCAGTAATAACTTCGGACAGGGGGCTGAAGCTTTCTTT.

The chain uses TRBV29-1 and TRBJ2-5; D unclear. Trimming took off 3 bases at V and 3 bases at J, with 11 bases between the two ends. Germline values: CDR1 SQVTM, CDR2 ANQGSEA. The CDR3 runs 13 residues. Written as DNA, the CDR3 is TGCAGCGTTGATGGTTGGCCCAAAGAGACCCAGTACTTC. This gives the protein CSVDGWPKETQYF.

This clone has more than one count but fewer than ten. The chain links TRBV7-6 to TRBJ1-5, with TRBD1 identical over 10 bases. Germline V gene data show CDR1 as SGHVS and CDR2 as FNYEAQ. With 5 bases clipped from V and 0 bases from J, the junction kept 4 bases outside the gene matches. CDR3 length: 16 residues. The CDR3 region has the DNA TGTGCCAGCAGCCGAGGACAGGGGGATAGCAATCAGCCCCAGCATTTT. Amino acid sequence: CASSRGQGDSNQPQHF.

V usage is TRBV10-1 and J usage is TRBJ1-1, with unresolved D. The CDR3 length is 11 residues. The V end lost 7 bases, the J end lost 1 base, and 4 bases lay between the germline ends. Germline assignment: CDR1 WNHNN and CDR2 SYGVQD (reference sequence). The CDR3 reads CASKQNTEAFF. Here the CDR3 DNA reads TGCGCCAGCAAACAGAACACTGAAGCTTTCTTT.

V usage is TRBV18 and J usage is TRBJ1-6, with D unresolved. The CDR3 consists of 13 residues. Trimming pared 2 bases from V and 18 bases from J, leaving 17 bases between. Germline V gene sequence: CDR1 KGHSH, CDR2 LQKENI. The CDR3 reads CASSPDVSQAHHF. CDR3 coding DNA: TGTGCCAGCTCACCAGATGTTTCGCAGGCTCACCACTTT.

This clone was observed once. This rearrangement joins TRBV7-6 to TRBJ1-1; the match to TRBD1 covers 9 bases. Per the germline V gene, CDR1 is SGHVS and CDR2 is FNYEAQ. V shed 10 bases, J shed 11 bases, and the junction held 14 bases outside the gene matches. The CDR3 is made up of 13 amino acids. The CDR3 loop reads CAMADRDRDRAFF. CDR3 coding DNA: TGTGCCATGGCGGATCGGGACAGGGATCGGGCTTTCTTT.

The chain uses TRBV5-1 and TRBJ2-7; possible D gene TRBD1, 6 bases. Germline V gene data show CDR1 as SGHRS and CDR2 as YFSETQ. There are 15 residues in the CDR3. Deletions cut 4 bases from V and 7 bases from J, with 21 bases between. CDR3 coding DNA: TGCGCCAGCAGCACCAGGGGTGAATACCTGGGGGAGCAGTACTTC. Protein: CASSTRGEYLGEQYF.

This sequence joins TRBV29-1 and TRBJ2-5; 7 bases align to TRBD1. The J call is in doubt because the DNA end fits TRBJ2-7 better. Looked up from germline, CDR1 is SQVTM and CDR2 is ANQGSEA. This CDR3 has 15 residues. The CDR3: CSVEPTGTQPYEQYF. CDR3 sequence (DNA): TGCAGCGTTGAACCGACAGGGACACAACCCTACGAGCAGTACTTC.

The chain joins TRBV6-1 to TRBJ2-7; tentative D call: TRBD2 (5 bases). Germline CDR1 MNHNS, CDR2 SASEGT. The CDR3 is 13 residues long. V lost 1 base to trimming and J lost 3 bases, with 7 bases between them. As DNA, the CDR3 is TGTGCCAGCAGTGAAGGAGGGATCTACGAGCAGTACTTC. Its translation: CASSEGGIYEQYF.

This chain connects TRBV5-1 to TRBJ2-5, with 9 bases lining up with TRBD1. The CDR3 totals 15 residues. Germline V CDR1 and CDR2: SGHRS, YFSETQ. The J segment lost 3 bases and the V segment lost 4 bases, leaving 7 bases of the junction unmatched. The CDR3, as DNA: TGCGCCAGCAGCCGCGCGGGACAGGGTGAAGAGACCCAGTACTTC. As protein: CASSRAGQGEETQYF.

The genes are TRBV7-3 and TRBJ2-7; D may be TRBD2 (5 bases). V lost 2 bases, J lost 7 bases, and 6 bases lay in between. Per germline, CDR1 SGHTA and CDR2 FQGTGA. This CDR3 contains 11 residues. This CDR3 reads CASSLGEEQYF. Written as DNA, the CDR3 is TGTGCCAGCAGCTTAGGGGAGGAGCAGTACTTC.

This clone appeared a few times. CDR3 DNA sequence: TGTGCCAGCAGTGTTACCGACAGTAATCAGCCCCAGCATTTT. As protein: CASSVTDSNQPQHF. The chain recombines TRBV2 with TRBJ1-5, with D possibly TRBD1 on 5 matching bases. From germline, CDR1 is SNHLY and CDR2 FYNNEI. The CDR3 has 14 amino acids. V lost 4 bases and J lost 4, with 11 bases in between.

The CDR3 nucleotides read TGTGCCAGCAGCCAAAGGCGCAGCGAGCAGTACTTC. Translation: CASSQRRSEQYF. The chain joins TRBV14 to TRBJ2-7, with D unclear. V shed 2 bases and J shed 6 bases, with 8 bases lying between them. Germline lookup yields CDR1 SGHDN and CDR2 FVKESK. CDR3 length: 12 amino acids.